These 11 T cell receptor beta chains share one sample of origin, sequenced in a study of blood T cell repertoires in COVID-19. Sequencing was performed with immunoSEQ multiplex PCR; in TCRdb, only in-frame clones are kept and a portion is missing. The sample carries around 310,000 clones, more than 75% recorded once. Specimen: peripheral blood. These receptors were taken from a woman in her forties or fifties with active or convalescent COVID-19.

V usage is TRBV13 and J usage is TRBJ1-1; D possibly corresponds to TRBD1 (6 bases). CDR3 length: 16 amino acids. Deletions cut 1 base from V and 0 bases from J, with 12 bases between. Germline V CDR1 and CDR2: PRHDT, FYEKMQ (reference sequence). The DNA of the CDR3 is TGTGCCAGCAGCTTAGCCTACAGGGTGATGAACACTGAAGCTTTCTTT. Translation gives CASSLAYRVMNTEAFF. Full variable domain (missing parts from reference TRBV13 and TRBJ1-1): AAGVIQSPRHLIKEKRETATLKCYPIPRHDTVYWYQQGPGQDPQFLISFYEKMQSDKGSIPDRFSAQQFSDYHSELNMSSLELGDSALYFCASSLAYRVMNTEAFFGQGTRLTVV.

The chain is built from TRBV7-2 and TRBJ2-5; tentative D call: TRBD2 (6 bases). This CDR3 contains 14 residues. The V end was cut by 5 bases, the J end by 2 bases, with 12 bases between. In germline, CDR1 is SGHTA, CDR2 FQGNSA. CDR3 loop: CASSPPGLQETQYF. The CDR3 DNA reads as TGTGCCAGCAGCCCCCCGGGACTTCAAGAGACCCAGTACTTC.

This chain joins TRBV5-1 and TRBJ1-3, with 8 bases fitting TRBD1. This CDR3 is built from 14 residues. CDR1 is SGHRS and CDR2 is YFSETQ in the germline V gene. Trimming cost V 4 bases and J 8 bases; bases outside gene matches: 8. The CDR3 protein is CASSGGQVSDTIYF. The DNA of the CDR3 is TGCGCCAGCAGCGGGGGACAGGTCTCTGACACCATATATTTT.

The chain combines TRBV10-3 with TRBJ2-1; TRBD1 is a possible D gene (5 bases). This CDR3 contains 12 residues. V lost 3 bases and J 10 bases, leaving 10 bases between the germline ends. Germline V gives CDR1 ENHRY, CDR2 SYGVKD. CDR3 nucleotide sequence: TGTGCCATCAGTGATCTACAGGAGGAGCAGTTCTTC. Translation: CAISDLQEEQFF.

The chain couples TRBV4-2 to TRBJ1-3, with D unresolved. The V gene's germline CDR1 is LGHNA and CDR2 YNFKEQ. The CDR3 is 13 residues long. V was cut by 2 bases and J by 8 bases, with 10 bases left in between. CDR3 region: CASSQYSRDTIYF. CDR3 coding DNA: TGTGCCAGCAGCCAATATTCCCGGGACACCATATATTTT.

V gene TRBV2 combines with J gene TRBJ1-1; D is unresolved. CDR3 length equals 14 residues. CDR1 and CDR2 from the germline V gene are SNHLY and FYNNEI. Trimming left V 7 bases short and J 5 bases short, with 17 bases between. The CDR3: CASNGRARGTEAFF. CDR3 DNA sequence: TGTGCCAGCAACGGCCGGGCCCGAGGGACTGAAGCTTTCTTT.

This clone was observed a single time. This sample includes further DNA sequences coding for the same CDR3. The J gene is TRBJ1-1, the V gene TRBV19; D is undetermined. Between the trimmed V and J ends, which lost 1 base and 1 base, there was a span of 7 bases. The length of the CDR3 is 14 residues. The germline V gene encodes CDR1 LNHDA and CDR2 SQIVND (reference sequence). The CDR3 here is CASSIGVRNTEAFF. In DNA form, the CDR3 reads TGTGCCAGTAGTATAGGAGTGAGGAACACTGAAGCTTTCTTT.

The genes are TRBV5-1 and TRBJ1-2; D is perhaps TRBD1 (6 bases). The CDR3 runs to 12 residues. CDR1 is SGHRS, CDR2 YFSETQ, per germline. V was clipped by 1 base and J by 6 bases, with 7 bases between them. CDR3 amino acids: CASSLPGDGYTF. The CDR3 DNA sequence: TGCGCCAGCAGCTTGCCAGGGGATGGCTACACCTTC.

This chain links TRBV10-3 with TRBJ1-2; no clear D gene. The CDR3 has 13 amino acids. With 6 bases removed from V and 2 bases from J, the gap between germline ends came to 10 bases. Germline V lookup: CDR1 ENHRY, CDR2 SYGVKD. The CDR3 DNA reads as TGTGCCATCAGAGGGCCGGGGAACTATGGCTACACCTTC. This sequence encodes CAIRGPGNYGYTF.

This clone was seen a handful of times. The CDR3 nucleotides are TGTGCCAGCAGCCAAGACCCCGGGACAGGGGGCACTGAAGCTTTCTTT. Amino acids: CASSQDPGTGGTEAFF. This sequence joins TRBV4-2 and TRBJ1-1, with 11 nucleotides matching TRBD1. The junction had 4 bases not matched to a gene; V was cut back by 0 bases and J by 4 bases. CDR1 and CDR2 (germline): LGHNA, YNFKEQ. There are 16 residues in the CDR3.

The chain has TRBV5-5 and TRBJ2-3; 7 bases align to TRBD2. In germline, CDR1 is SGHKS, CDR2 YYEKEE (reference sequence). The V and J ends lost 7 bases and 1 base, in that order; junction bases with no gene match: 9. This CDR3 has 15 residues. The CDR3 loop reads CASGQSGARTDTQYF. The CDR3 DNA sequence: TGTGCCAGCGGCCAGAGCGGGGCTCGCACAGATACGCAGTATTTT. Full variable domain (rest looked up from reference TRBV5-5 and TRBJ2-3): DAGVTQSPTHLIKTRGQQVTLRCSPISGHKSVSWYQQVLGQGPQFIFQYYEKEERGRGNFPDRFSARQFPNYSSELNVNALLLGDSALYLCASGQSGARTDTQYFGPGTRLTVL.